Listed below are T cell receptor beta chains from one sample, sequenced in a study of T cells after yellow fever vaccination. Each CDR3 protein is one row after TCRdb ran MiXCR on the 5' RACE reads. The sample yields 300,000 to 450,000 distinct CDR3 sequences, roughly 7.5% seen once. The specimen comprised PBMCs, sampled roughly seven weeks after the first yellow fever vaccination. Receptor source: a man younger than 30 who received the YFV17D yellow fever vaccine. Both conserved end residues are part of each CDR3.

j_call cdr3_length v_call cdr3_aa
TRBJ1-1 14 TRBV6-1 CASTPLWVGTEAFF
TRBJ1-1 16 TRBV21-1 CASSHLTGKGYTEAFF
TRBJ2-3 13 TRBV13 CASSSRGMDTQYF
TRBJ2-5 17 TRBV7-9 CASSLPTQRARGETQYF
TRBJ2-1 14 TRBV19 CASSIVGVYNEQFF
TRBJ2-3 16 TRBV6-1 CASSQQGGPGTDTQYF
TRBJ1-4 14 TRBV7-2 CASSPWARGEKLFF
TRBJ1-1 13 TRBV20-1 CSASGNGNTEAFF
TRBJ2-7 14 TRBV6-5 CASSYSEGSYEQYF
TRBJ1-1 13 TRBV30 CAWSRGEGTEAFF
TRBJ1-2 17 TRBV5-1 CASSSSYGQALSYGYTF
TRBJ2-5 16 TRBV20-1 CSAEVLLAGTQETQYF
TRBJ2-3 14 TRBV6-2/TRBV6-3 CASSPRARLATQYF
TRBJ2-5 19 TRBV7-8 CASSLPSRGRGVLLETQYF
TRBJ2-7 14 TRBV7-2 CASSTDNGSYEQYF
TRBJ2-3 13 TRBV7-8 CASSPRRLDTQYF
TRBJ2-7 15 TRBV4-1 CASSQDWGSPIEQYF
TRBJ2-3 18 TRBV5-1 CASSLGRGALLSTDMQYF
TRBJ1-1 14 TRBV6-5 CASSLQGVVTEAFF
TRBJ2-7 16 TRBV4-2 CASSQDLRGVIYEQYF
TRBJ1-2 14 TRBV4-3 CASSHGGEGYGYTF
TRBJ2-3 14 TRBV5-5 CASSWTRWTDTQYF
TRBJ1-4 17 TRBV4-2 CASSQAEGAPTNEKLFF
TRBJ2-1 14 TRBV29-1 CSVGGVDRYNEQFF
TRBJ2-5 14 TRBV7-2 CASSPPAGKETQYF
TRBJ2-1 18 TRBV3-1 CASTTRLAGGIIYNEQFF
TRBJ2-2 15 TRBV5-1 CASIPTGTEGGELFF
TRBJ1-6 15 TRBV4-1 CASSHQGVRNSPLHF
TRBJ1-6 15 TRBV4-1 CASSQEPSGYSPLHF
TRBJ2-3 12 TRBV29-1 CSVVLLTDTQYF
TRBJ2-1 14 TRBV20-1 CSAQRQYRLNEQFF
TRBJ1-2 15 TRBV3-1 CASTISGEANYGYTF
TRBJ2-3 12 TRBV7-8 CAGQGIEDTQYF
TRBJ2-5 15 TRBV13 CASSTADGPRETQYF
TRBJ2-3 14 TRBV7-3 CASSHGLGTDTQYF
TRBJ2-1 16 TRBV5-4 CASSLARLGGVNEQFF
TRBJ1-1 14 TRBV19 CASSMWGVKTEAFF
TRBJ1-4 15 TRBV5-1 CASSLRGLPNEKLFF
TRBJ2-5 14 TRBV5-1 CASNNPGVQETQYF
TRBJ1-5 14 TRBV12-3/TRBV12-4 CASSSRGSNQPQHF
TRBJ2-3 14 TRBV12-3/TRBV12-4 CASSFGGSTDTQYF
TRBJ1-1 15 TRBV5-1 CASSLRDRLNTEAFF
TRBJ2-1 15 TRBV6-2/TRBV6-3 CASSPLRGGGDEQFF
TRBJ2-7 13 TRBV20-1 CSGQPESSYEQYF
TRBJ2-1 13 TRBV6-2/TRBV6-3 CASSYGEALEQFF
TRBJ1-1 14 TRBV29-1 CSVGRPGGAGEAFF
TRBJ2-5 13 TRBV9 CASSATGAETQYF
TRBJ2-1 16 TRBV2 CASSERGVSSYNEQFF
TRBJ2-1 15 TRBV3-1 CASSHQGQGADEQFF
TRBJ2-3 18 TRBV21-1 CASSKSVTGHPSTDTQYF
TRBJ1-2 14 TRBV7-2 CASSPQGMGYGYTF
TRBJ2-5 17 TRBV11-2 CASSLDPRTSGQETQYF
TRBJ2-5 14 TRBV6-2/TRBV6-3 CASSSRDYGETQYF